Shown below are 11 T cell receptor beta chains from a single sample sequenced in a study of T cell responses to AZD1222 COVID-19 vaccine. Here immunoSEQ multiplex PCR was the method, and the copy in TCRdb shows in-frame clones only, minus some. The table records about 140,000 clones, under 95% of them present only once. The sequences come from peripheral blood, collected on day 0 of AZD1222 vaccination. The receptor set was obtained from an adult in good health.

The chain links TRBV28 to TRBJ1-2, with D uncertain. The V gene's germline CDR1 is MDHEN and CDR2 SYDVKM. This CDR3 is built from 12 residues. The ends were cut back, 5 bases at V and 4 bases at J, with 8 bases in the middle. The CDR3 region has the DNA TGTGCCAGCAGTCACGACCGCTATGGCTACACCTTC. It codes for CASSHDRYGYTF.

The chain joins TRBV19 to TRBJ1-5; D is undetermined. The CDR3 has 15 amino acids. Trimming left V 4 bases short and J 0 bases short, with 10 bases between. In germline, CDR1 is LNHDA, CDR2 SQIVND (reference sequence). CDR3 residues: CASSSDRYSNQPQHF. CDR3 bases: TGTGCCAGTAGTAGCGACCGTTATAGCAATCAGCCCCAGCATTTT. Full variable domain (outside the CDR3, taken from reference TRBV19 and TRBJ1-5): DGGITQSPKYLFRKEGQNVTLSCEQNLNHDAMYWYRQDPGQGLRLIYYSQIVNDFQKGDIAEGYSVSREKKESFPLTVTSAQKNPTAFYLCASSSDRYSNQPQHFGDGTRLSIL.

This chain joins TRBV7-9 and TRBJ1-3; the D gene is possibly TRBD1 (6 bases). Trimming removed 0 bases from V and 0 bases from J, with 9 bases in between. CDR1 and CDR2 from the germline V gene are SEHNR and FQNEAQ (reference sequence). This CDR3 region has 16 residues. As DNA, the CDR3 is TGTGCCAGCAGCTTAGCAGGGGGGTACTCTGGAAACACCATATATTTT. Translating gives CASSLAGGYSGNTIYF.

Here the CDR3 DNA reads TGCGCCAGCAGCCCGGAGGGACTCCCTCGTTCGGGCTATGGCTACACCTTC. Translation: CASSPEGLPRSGYGYTF. This chain joins TRBV5-1 and TRBJ1-2, with a weak D call TRBD1 (5 bases). The CDR3 runs 17 residues. In germline, CDR1 is SGHRS, CDR2 YFSETQ. The germline V and J ends were trimmed by 4 bases and 4 bases, with 23 bases remaining between them.

Only a few counts were recorded for this clone. The chain has TRBV7-9 and TRBJ2-7; TRBD2 aligns across 9 bases. Looked up from germline, CDR1 is SEHNR and CDR2 is FQNEAQ (reference sequence). The CDR3 has 18 residues. The V segment lost 5 bases and the J segment 2 bases; nucleotides outside the gene matches: 16. This CDR3 is CASSPRRERGAPTYEQYF. DNA of the CDR3: TGTGCCAGCAGCCCAAGGAGGGAGCGGGGGGCCCCCACCTACGAGCAGTACTTC.

The chain employs TRBV4-3 and TRBJ2-5; TRBD2 matches 12 bases. The CDR3 has 16 residues. With V trimmed by 1 base and J by 3 bases, 3 bases remained unmatched. The V gene's germline CDR1 is LGHNA and CDR2 YSLEER. The CDR3 DNA reads TGCGCCAGCAGCCAAGGCCGACTAGCGGGGGAAGAGACCCAGTACTTC. It yields the protein CASSQGRLAGEETQYF.

This chain links TRBV3-1 (or the pseudogene TRBV3-2) with TRBJ1-6; D not certain. Germline values: CDR1 LGHDT, CDR2 YNNKEL (reference sequence). V was clipped by 3 bases and J by 9 bases, with 6 bases between them. CDR3 length: 12 amino acids. CDR3 nucleotide sequence: TGTGCCAGCAGCCACACAGCTTCACCCCTCCACTTT. It is translated as CASSHTASPLHF.

V usage is TRBV5-1 and J usage is TRBJ2-1; the match to TRBD1 covers 12 bases. There are 16 residues in the CDR3. J was trimmed by 11 bases and V by 4 bases; bases with no gene match: 13. Germline loops: CDR1 SGHRS, CDR2 YFSETQ. The CDR3 reads CASSPGQGARVGKQFF. In DNA, the CDR3 is TGCGCCAGCAGCCCGGGACAGGGGGCGCGGGTGGGGAAGCAGTTCTTC. Based on the CDR3 plus reference TRBV5-1 and TRBJ2-1, the full variable domain is KAGVTQTPRYLIKTRGQQVTLSCSPISGHRSVSWYQQTPGQGLQFLFEYFSETQRNKGNFPGRFSGRQFSNSRSEMNVSTLELGDSALYLCASSPGQGARVGKQFFGPGTRLTVL.

The chain has TRBV7-9 and TRBJ2-1, with TRBD1 matching over 7 bases. The germline V gene has CDR1 SEHNR and CDR2 FQNEAQ (reference sequence). CDR3 length: 15 amino acids. V lost 1 base and J lost 9; bases outside the gene matches: 9. CDR3 residues: CASSLGDSSLAEQFF. Written as DNA, the CDR3 is TGTGCCAGCAGCTTAGGGGACAGTTCTTTGGCTGAGCAGTTCTTC.

The chain is built from TRBV6-6 and TRBJ2-7; TRBD1 matches 8 bases. Per germline, CDR1 MNHNY and CDR2 SVGAGI (reference sequence). This CDR3 comprises 13 residues. With 4 bases clipped from V and 5 bases from J, the junction kept 4 bases outside the gene matches. The CDR3 sequence: CASSSDRADEQYF. For the CDR3, the DNA is TGTGCCAGCAGTTCGGACAGGGCGGACGAGCAGTACTTC.

This chain connects TRBV27 to TRBJ2-3; 7 bases are shared with TRBD2. Germline CDR1 MNHEY, CDR2 SMNVEV (reference sequence). The trim removed 7 bases at V and 1 base at J, leaving 2 bases unmatched. CDR3 length equals 13 residues. The CDR3 here is CASKRDRTDTQYF. Written as DNA, the CDR3 is TGTGCCAGCAAGCGGGACCGCACAGATACGCAGTATTTT.